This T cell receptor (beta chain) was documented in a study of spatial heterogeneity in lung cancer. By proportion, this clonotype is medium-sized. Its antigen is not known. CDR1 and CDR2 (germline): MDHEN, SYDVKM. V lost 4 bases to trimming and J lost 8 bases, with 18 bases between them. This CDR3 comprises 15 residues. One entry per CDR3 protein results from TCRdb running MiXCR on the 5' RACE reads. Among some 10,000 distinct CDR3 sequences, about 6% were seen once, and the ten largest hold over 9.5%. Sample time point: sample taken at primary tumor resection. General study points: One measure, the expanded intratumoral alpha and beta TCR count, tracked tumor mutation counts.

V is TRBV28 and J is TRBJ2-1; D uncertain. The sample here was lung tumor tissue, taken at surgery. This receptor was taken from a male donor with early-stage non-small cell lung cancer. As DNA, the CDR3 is TGTGCCAGCAGTTCCCCGCGACCTCCGTACGATGAGCAGTTCTTC. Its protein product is CASSSPRPPYDEQFF.